These T cell receptor beta chains were read from a single sample in a study of blood T cells in healthy people across ages. TCRdb fed the 5' RACE reads into MiXCR, producing one record per CDR3 protein. The table lists hundreds of thousands of distinct CDR3 sequences, 29% of them singletons. Sequenced input: blood. The receptors shown here come from a woman of 80 years or more in good health. CDR3s include the opening cysteine and the closing phenylalanine or tryptophan. D genes are given only for firm matches. Clone size appears in some rows only: once, few, many, or a class for an expanded clone.

14	TRBJ1-2	-	TRBV20-1	few	CSARDSGKLWGYTF	TGCAGTGCTAGAGATTCAGGGAAGCTCTGGGGCTACACCTTC
13	TRBJ1-1	-	TRBV12-3/TRBV12-4	few	CASSFVGNTEAFF	TGTGCCAGCAGTTTCGTGGGGAACACTGAAGCTTTCTTT
11	TRBJ2-1	TRBD2	TRBV7-8	many	CASSGGGTEFF	TGTGCCAGCAGCGGGGGGGGGACTGAGTTCTTC
15	TRBJ2-6	TRBD1	TRBV6-6	many	CASRSTGAGANVLTF	TGTGCCAGCAGGTCTACAGGGGCTGGGGCCAACGTCCTGACTTTC
13	TRBJ2-5	-	TRBV11-2	-	CASSSRAAHEQYF	TGTGCCAGCAGCTCGCGCGCAGCACATGAGCAGTACTTC
17	TRBJ1-4	-	TRBV7-2	few	CASSPGRLRGGGEKLFF	TGTGCCAGCAGCCCCGGACGACTCAGGGGAGGGGGGGAAAAACTGTTTTTT
15	TRBJ2-1	-	TRBV7-2	many	CASSLNAQTYNEQFF	TGTGCCAGCAGCTTAAACGCACAGACCTACAATGAGCAGTTCTTC
13	TRBJ1-2	-	TRBV9	-	CASSVDGGYGYTF	TGTGCCAGCAGCGTAGATGGGGGTTATGGCTACACCTTC
14	TRBJ2-5	-	TRBV20-1	few	CSARSMKGQETQYF	TGCAGTGCTAGAAGTATGAAAGGGCAAGAGACCCAGTACTTC
14	TRBJ1-5	TRBD1	TRBV20-1	-	CSARKDRANQPQHF	TGCAGTGCTAGGAAGGACAGGGCTAATCAGCCCCAGCATTTT
17	TRBJ2-1	TRBD2	TRBV20-1	-	CSARAAGRAGGPNEQFF	TGCAGTGCTAGAGCCGCAGGACGAGCGGGGGGGCCAAATGAGCAGTTCTTC
18	TRBJ2-2	TRBD2	TRBV4-3	-	CASSQEVASGVNTGELFF	TGCGCCAGCAGCCAAGAAGTGGCTAGCGGGGTCAACACCGGGGAGCTGTTTTTT
19	TRBJ2-3	-	TRBV6-2/TRBV6-3	many	CASSYSILGGGIGTDTQYF	TGTGCCAGCAGTTACTCGATCCTTGGGGGCGGGATTGGCACAGATACGCAGTATTTT
16	TRBJ1-2	-	TRBV7-2	-	CASSLGGGSAYYGYTF	TGTGCCAGCAGCTTGGGGGGGGGCAGCGCTTACTATGGCTACACCTTC
18	TRBJ1-3	-	TRBV28	-	CASSVKSMSVRARNTIYF	TGTGCCAGCAGCGTCAAAAGTATGTCCGTCCGGGCTCGAAACACCATATATTTT
15	TRBJ2-1	TRBD2	TRBV30	many	CAWSFQTSGLNEQFF	TGTGCCTGGAGTTTTCAGACTAGCGGGCTTAATGAGCAGTTCTTC
14	TRBJ2-4	-	TRBV12-3/TRBV12-4	-	CASKLSRIKTIQYF	TGTGCCAGCAAACTAAGCAGGATTAAAACCATTCAGTACTTC
16	TRBJ2-4	-	TRBV5-5	few	CASSFDTVSAKNIQYF	TGTGCCAGCAGCTTCGACACCGTCTCGGCCAAAAACATTCAGTACTTC
15	TRBJ2-3	TRBD2	TRBV20-1	many	CSASQASGPPDTQYF	TGCAGTGCTAGCCAGGCTAGCGGCCCCCCAGATACGCAGTATTTT